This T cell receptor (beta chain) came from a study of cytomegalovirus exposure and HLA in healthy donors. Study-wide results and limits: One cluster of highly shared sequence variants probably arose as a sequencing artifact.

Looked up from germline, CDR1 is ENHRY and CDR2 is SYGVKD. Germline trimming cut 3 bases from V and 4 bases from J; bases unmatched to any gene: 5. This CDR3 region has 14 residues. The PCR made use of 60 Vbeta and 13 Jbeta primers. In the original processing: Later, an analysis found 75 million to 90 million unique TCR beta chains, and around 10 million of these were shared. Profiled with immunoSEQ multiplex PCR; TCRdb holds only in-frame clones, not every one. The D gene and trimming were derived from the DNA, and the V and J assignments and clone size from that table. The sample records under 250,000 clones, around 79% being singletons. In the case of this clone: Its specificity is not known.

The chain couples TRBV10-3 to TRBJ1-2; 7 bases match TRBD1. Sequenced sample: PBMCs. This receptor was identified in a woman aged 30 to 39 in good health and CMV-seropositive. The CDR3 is CAISEGRDSYGYTF. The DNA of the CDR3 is TGTGCCATCAGTGAAGGTAGGGACAGCTATGGCTACACCTTC.